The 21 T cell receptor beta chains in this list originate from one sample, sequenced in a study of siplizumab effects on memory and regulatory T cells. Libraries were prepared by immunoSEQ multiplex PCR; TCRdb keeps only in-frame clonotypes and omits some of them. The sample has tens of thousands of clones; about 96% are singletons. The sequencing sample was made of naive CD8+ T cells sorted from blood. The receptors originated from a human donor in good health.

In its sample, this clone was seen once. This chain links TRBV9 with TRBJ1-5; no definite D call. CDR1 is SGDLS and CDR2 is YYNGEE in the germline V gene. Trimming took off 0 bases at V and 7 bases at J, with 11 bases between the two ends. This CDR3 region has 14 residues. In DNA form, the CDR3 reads TGTGCCAGCAGCGTAGGGGGATCGGAGCAGCCCCAGCATTTT. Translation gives CASSVGGSEQPQHF.

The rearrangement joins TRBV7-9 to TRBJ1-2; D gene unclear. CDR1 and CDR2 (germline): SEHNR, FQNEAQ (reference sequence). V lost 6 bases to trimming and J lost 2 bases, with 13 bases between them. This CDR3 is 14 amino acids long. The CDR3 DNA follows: TGTGCCAGCAGTCAATTGAGGACGAACTATGGCTACACCTTC. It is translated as CASSQLRTNYGYTF.

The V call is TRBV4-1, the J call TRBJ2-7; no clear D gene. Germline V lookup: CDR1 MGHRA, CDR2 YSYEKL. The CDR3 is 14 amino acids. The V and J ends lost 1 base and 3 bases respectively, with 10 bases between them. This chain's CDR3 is CASSQGRRFYEQYF. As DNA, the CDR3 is TGCGCCAGCAGCCAAGGCAGGAGATTCTACGAGCAGTACTTC.

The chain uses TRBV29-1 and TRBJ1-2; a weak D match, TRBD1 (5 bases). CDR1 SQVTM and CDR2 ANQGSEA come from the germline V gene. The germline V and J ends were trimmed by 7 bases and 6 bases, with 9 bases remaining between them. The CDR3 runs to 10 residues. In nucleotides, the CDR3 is TGCAGCGGGGACGGAGATGGCTACACCTTC. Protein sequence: CSGDGDGYTF.

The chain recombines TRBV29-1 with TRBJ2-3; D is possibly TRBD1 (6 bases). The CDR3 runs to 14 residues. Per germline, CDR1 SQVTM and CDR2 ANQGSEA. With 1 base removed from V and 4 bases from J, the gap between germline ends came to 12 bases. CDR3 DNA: TGCAGCGTTGAAGGGCAGGGGTACCCAGATACGCAGTATTTT. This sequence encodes CSVEGQGYPDTQYF.

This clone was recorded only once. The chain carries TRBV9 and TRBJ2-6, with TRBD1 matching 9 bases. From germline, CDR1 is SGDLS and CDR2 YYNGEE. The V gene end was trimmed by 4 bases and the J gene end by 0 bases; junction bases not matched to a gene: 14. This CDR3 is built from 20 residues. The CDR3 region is CASSNTPGTGFPSGANVLTF. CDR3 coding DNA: TGTGCCAGCAGCAATACTCCCGGGACAGGGTTTCCCTCTGGGGCCAACGTCCTGACTTTC.

The CDR3, as DNA: TGTGCCAGTAGTATAGGTTGGACAGGCCGCGTGGAGACCCAGTACTTC. Its translation is CASSIGWTGRVETQYF. The chain couples TRBV19 to TRBJ2-5; 7 positions agree with TRBD1. V lost 1 base and J lost 5; bases outside the gene matches: 10. The CDR3 is 16 amino acids. The germline gives CDR1 LNHDA, CDR2 SQIVND (reference sequence). Variable domain in full (rest from reference TRBV19 and TRBJ2-5): DGGITQSPKYLFRKEGQNVTLSCEQNLNHDAMYWYRQDPGQGLRLIYYSQIVNDFQKGDIAEGYSVSREKKESFPLTVTSAQKNPTAFYLCASSIGWTGRVETQYFGPGTRLLVL.

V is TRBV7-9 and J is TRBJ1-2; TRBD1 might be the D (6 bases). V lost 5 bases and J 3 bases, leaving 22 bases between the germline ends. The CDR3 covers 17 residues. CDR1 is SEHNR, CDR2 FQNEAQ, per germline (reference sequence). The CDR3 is CASSPEWGALIDYGYTF. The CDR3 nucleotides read TGTGCCAGCAGCCCCGAGTGGGGGGCCCTGATCGACTATGGCTACACCTTC.

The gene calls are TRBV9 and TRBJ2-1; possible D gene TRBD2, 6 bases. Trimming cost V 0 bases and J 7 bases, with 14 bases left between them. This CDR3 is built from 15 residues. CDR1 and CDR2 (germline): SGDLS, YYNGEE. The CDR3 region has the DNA TGTGCCAGCAGCGTAGTAGGGGACTCTGGGAATGAGCAGTTCTTC. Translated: CASSVVGDSGNEQFF.

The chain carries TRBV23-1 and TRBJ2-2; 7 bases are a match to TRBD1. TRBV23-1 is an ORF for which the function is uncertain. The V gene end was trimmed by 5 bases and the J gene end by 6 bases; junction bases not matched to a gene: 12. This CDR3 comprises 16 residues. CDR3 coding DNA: TGCGCCAGCAGTAACCGGGACCCAGGGGGTTCCGGGGAGCTGTTTTTT. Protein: CASSNRDPGGSGELFF.

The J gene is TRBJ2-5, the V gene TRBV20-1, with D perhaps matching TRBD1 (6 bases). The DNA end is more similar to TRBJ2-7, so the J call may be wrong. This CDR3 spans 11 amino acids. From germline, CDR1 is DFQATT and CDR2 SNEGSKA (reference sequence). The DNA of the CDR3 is TGCAGTGCTCGGGACAACTACGAGCAGTACTTC. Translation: CSARDNYEQYF.

This CDR3 reads CASSLVRDRGLAGELFF. The CDR3 DNA is TGTGCCAGCAGCTTGGTCCGGGACAGGGGATTAGCCGGGGAGCTGTTTTTT. This chain links TRBV5-6 with TRBJ2-2; 10 bases are shared with TRBD1. The CDR3 extends over 17 amino acids. V lost 0 bases, J lost 6 bases, and 8 bases stayed unmatched. Germline values: CDR1 SGHDT, CDR2 YYEEEE.

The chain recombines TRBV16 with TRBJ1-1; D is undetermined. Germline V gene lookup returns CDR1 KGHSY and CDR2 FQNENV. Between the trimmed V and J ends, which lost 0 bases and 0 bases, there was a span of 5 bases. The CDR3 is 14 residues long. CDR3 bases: TGTGCCAGCAGCCAATCATCAGTGAACACTGAAGCTTTCTTT. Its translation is CASSQSSVNTEAFF. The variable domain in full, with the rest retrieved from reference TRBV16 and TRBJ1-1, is GEEVAQTPKHLVRGEGQKAKLYCAPIKGHSYVFWYQQVLKNEFKFLISFQNENVFDETGMPKERFSAKCLPNSPCSLEIQATKLEDSAVYFCASSQSSVNTEAFFGQGTRLTVV.

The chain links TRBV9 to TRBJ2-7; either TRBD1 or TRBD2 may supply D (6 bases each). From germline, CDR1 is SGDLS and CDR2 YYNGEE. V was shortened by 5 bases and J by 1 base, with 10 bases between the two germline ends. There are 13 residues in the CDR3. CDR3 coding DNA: TGTGCCAGCAGTGGGGGGCCGTCCTACGAGCAGTACTTC. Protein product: CASSGGPSYEQYF.

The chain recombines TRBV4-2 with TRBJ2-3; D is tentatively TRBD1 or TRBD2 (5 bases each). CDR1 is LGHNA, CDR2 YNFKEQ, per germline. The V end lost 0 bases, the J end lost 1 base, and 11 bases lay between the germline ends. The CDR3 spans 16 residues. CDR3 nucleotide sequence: TGTGCCAGCAGCCAAGATCTTAGAGGGGGCACAGATACGCAGTATTTT. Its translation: CASSQDLRGGTDTQYF.

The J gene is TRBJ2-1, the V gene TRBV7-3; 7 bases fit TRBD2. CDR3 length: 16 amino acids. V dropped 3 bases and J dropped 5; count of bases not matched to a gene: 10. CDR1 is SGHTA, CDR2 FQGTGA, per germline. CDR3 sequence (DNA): TGTGCCAGCAGCTTGAAAAAAGGACTAGGTGACAATGAGCAGTTCTTC. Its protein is CASSLKKGLGDNEQFF.

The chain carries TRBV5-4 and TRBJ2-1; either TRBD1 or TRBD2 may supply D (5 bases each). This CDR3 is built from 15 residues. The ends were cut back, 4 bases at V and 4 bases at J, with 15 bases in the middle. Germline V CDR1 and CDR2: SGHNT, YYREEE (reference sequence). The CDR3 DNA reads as TGTGCCAGCAGCCCAGGGAGCGGTGGATACAATGAGCAGTTCTTC. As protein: CASSPGSGGYNEQFF. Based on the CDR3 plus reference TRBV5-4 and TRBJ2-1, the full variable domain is ETGVTQSPTHLIKTRGQQVTLRCSSQSGHNTVSWYQQALGQGPQFIFQYYREEENGRGNFPPRFSGLQFPNYSSELNVNALELDDSALYLCASSPGSGGYNEQFFGPGTRLTVL.

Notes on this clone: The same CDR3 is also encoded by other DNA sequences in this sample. CDR3 nucleotide sequence: TGTGCCAGCAGTTTGGGACAGGGGAATGAGCAGTTCTTC. Translation: CASSLGQGNEQFF. The V gene is TRBV27, the J gene TRBJ2-1; 10 bases map to TRBD1. Per the germline V gene, CDR1 is MNHEY and CDR2 is SMNVEV (reference sequence). This CDR3 has 13 residues. With V trimmed by 3 bases and J by 7 bases, 0 bases remained unmatched.

CDR3 bases: TGTGCCAGTAGTATGGGCACAAACTACGAGCAGTACTTC. Its protein product is CASSMGTNYEQYF. The chain links TRBV19 to TRBJ2-7; D is ambiguous. Germline assignment: CDR1 LNHDA and CDR2 SQIVND (reference sequence). The CDR3 extends over 13 amino acids. V was clipped by 3 bases and J by 3 bases, with 9 bases between them. Filled out from reference TRBV19 and TRBJ2-7, the complete variable domain reads DGGITQSPKYLFRKEGQNVTLSCEQNLNHDAMYWYRQDPGQGLRLIYYSQIVNDFQKGDIAEGYSVSREKKESFPLTVTSAQKNPTAFYLCASSMGTNYEQYFGPGTRLTVT.

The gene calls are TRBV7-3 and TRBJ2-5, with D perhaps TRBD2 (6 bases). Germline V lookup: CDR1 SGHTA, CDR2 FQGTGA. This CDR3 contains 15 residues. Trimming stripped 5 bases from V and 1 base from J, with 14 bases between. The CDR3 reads CASSRYGGLQETQYF. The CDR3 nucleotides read TGTGCCAGCAGCCGGTATGGGGGACTCCAAGAGACCCAGTACTTC. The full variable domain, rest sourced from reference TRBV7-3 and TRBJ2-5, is GAGVSQTPSNKVTEKGKYVELRCDPISGHTALYWYRQSLGQGPEFLIYFQGTGAADDSGLPNDRFFAVRPEGSVSTLKIQRTERGDSAVYLCASSRYGGLQETQYFGPGTRLLVL.

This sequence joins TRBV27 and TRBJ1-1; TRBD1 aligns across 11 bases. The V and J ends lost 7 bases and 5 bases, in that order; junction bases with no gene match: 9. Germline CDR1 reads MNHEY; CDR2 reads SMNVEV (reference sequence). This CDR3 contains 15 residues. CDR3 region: CASNAQDRGLTEAFF. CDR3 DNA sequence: TGTGCCAGCAACGCCCAGGACAGGGGGCTAACTGAAGCTTTCTTT.